In its sample, the clone carrying this T cell receptor beta chain was seen many times. The antigen remains unidentified. This sample was included in a study of neurological immune-mediated disorders. V gave up 2 bases and J gave up 4 bases, with 20 bases separating them. The length of the CDR3 is 17 residues. Germline values: CDR1 SGHTA, CDR2 FQGTGA. Unsorted libraries were prepared from 2 million PBMCs that had been stored at -80 C. Broader study findings: Phylogenetic grouping assigned the repertoires of 18 of 34 multiple sclerosis patients to a single cluster of related CDR3 sequences. This cluster may be a repertoire-level signature.

One entry per CDR3 protein, called by TCRdb with MiXCR from the 5' RACE reads. The repertoire has tens of thousands of distinct CDR3 sequences, roughly 4.3% of them found once; the top ten carry around 3%. Sequenced: PBMCs. This sequence was found in a man aged 45-65 years with multiple sclerosis. The chain uses TRBV7-3 and TRBJ1-1, with D perhaps matching TRBD1 (6 bases). The CDR3 protein is CASSLRSPGRGGTEAFF. CDR3 nucleotide sequence: TGTGCCAGCAGCTTACGATCTCCCGGCAGGGGTGGCACTGAAGCTTTCTTT.